The next 32 T cell receptor beta chains were all read from a single sample in a study of blood T cell repertoires in COVID-19. Profiling relied on immunoSEQ multiplex PCR, and the TCRdb table lists in-frame clones only, not all of them. The repertoire holds over 200,000 clones, with just over 90% as singletons. Sequenced: peripheral blood. These receptors were obtained from a man aged 30-40 years with acute or convalescent COVID-19.

In this sample, this clone turned up once. V usage is TRBV27 and J usage is TRBJ2-7; TRBD2 might be the D (6 bases). Germline V gives CDR1 MNHEY, CDR2 SMNVEV (reference sequence). This CDR3 spans 13 amino acids. V dropped 9 bases and J dropped 0 bases, with 12 bases sitting between them. The CDR3 reads CASRDGSSYEQYF. CDR3 bases: TGTGCCAGTAGGGACGGGAGCTCCTACGAGCAGTACTTC.

The chain joins TRBV28 to TRBJ2-5; 8 bases agree with TRBD1. V lost 6 bases, J lost 6 bases, and 6 bases stayed unmatched. Germline-derived CDR1 and CDR2 are MDHEN and SYDVKM. CDR3 length equals 13 residues. The CDR3: CASSLRQGQTQYF. CDR3 DNA: TGTGCCAGCAGCTTGAGACAGGGGCAGACCCAGTACTTC.

The V gene is TRBV3-1 (or the pseudogene TRBV3-2), the J gene TRBJ2-1; D is undetermined. This CDR3 comprises 15 residues. Trimming left V 3 bases short and J 3 bases short, with 12 bases between. Per germline, CDR1 LGHDT and CDR2 YNNKEL (reference sequence). The CDR3, as DNA: TGTGCCAGCAGCCAGCGTTTGGGCCGCTACAATGAGCAGTTCTTC. Translating gives CASSQRLGRYNEQFF.

The V call is TRBV12-3 or TRBV12-4, the J call TRBJ1-1; D ambiguous. Between the trimmed V and J ends, which lost 3 bases and 11 bases, there was a span of 7 bases. The CDR3 totals 10 residues. The chain's CDR3 is CASSLSLAFF. The CDR3 DNA sequence: TGTGCCAGCAGTTTGAGCCTCGCTTTCTTT.

The chain employs TRBV30 and TRBJ2-2; 8 bases align to TRBD1. Germline loops: CDR1 GTSNPN, CDR2 SVGIG (reference sequence). J was trimmed by 7 bases and V by 6 bases; bases with no gene match: 13. The CDR3 consists of 15 residues. CDR3 nucleotides: TGTGCCTGTCGGGAAGCACAGGGGGTTAACGGGGAGCTGTTTTTT. It yields the protein CACREAQGVNGELFF. The whole variable domain, remainder taken from reference TRBV30 and TRBJ2-2, is SQTIHQWPATLVQPVGSPLSLECTVEGTSNPNLYWYRQAAGRGLQLLFYSVGIGQISSEVPQNLSASRPQDRQFILSSKKLLLSDSGFYLCACREAQGVNGELFFGEGSRLTVL.

This clone showed up just once. The V and J genes are TRBV4-1 and TRBJ2-4, with 7 bases lining up with TRBD1. The ends lost 2 bases at V and 0 bases at J; junction bases unmatched: 10. The CDR3 length is 18 residues. The germline V gene has CDR1 MGHRA and CDR2 YSYEKL. For the CDR3, the DNA is TGCGCCAGCAGCCAATCTCCGGGACAGAAACTAGCCAAAAACATTCAGTACTTC. Protein product: CASSQSPGQKLAKNIQYF.

This clone was detected once. The J gene is TRBJ1-2, the V gene TRBV5-4; D gene unclear. This CDR3 region has 13 residues. The germline CDR1 and CDR2 sequences are SGHNT and YYREEE (reference sequence). With 1 base removed from V and 2 bases from J, the gap between germline ends came to 6 bases. CDR3 region: CASSLQENYGYTF. CDR3 sequence (DNA): TGTGCCAGCAGCTTGCAGGAAAACTATGGCTACACCTTC. Full variable domain (missing parts from reference TRBV5-4 and TRBJ1-2): ETGVTQSPTHLIKTRGQQVTLRCSSQSGHNTVSWYQQALGQGPQFIFQYYREEENGRGNFPPRFSGLQFPNYSSELNVNALELDDSALYLCASSLQENYGYTFGSGTRLTVV.

The CDR3 spells CASSQTAIYGYTF. CDR3 nucleotide sequence: TGTGCCAGCAGCCAGACAGCGATCTATGGCTACACCTTC. The chain carries TRBV5-4 and TRBJ1-2; D perhaps matches TRBD1 (5 bases). Germline lookup yields CDR1 SGHNT and CDR2 YYREEE (reference sequence). V lost 4 bases to trimming and J lost 4 bases, with 11 bases between them. CDR3 length equals 13 residues. The whole variable domain, remainder taken from reference TRBV5-4 and TRBJ1-2, is ETGVTQSPTHLIKTRGQQVTLRCSSQSGHNTVSWYQQALGQGPQFIFQYYREEENGRGNFPPRFSGLQFPNYSSELNVNALELDDSALYLCASSQTAIYGYTFGSGTRLTVV.

The chain carries TRBV12-3 or TRBV12-4 and TRBJ2-7, with a weak D call TRBD1 (6 bases). V was clipped by 6 bases and J by 3 bases, with 9 bases between them. This CDR3 region has 12 residues. CDR3 nucleotides: TGTGCCAGCAGCTCAGGGGACTACGAGCAGTACTTC. It translates to CASSSGDYEQYF.

V gene TRBV3-1 (or the pseudogene TRBV3-2) combines with J gene TRBJ1-5; D not certain. Trimming removed 1 base at V and 2 bases at J, with 6 bases between. The germline V gene encodes CDR1 LGHDT and CDR2 YNNKEL (reference sequence). The CDR3 consists of 14 residues. In DNA, the CDR3 is TGTGCCAGCAGCCAAGGGGCAGGCAATCAGCCCCAGCATTTT. It encodes CASSQGAGNQPQHF.

V is TRBV28 and J is TRBJ2-5; the match to TRBD2 covers 10 bases. After removal of 5 bases from V and 6 bases from J, the junction contained 12 bases not matched to a gene. The germline V gene encodes CDR1 MDHEN and CDR2 SYDVKM. This CDR3 contains 16 residues. The CDR3 loop reads CASSGGASGSLKTQYF. The CDR3 DNA reads TGTGCCAGCAGTGGAGGAGCTAGCGGGAGTCTAAAGACCCAGTACTTC.

The V call is TRBV28, the J call TRBJ1-1; D is unresolved. This CDR3 spans 12 amino acids. From germline, CDR1 is MDHEN and CDR2 SYDVKM. The V end lost 7 bases, the J end lost 3 bases, and 9 bases lay between the germline ends. The CDR3 DNA reads as TGTGCCAGCACATCCGGGGACACTGAAGCTTTCTTT. It is translated as CASTSGDTEAFF.

J is TRBJ2-7 and V is TRBV25-1; no clear D gene. The CDR3 length is 15 residues. V lost 1 base, J lost 7 bases, and 17 bases lay in between. Germline V gene lookup returns CDR1 MGHDK and CDR2 SYGVNS. CDR3 loop: CASSESNRFEHEQYF. For the CDR3, the DNA is TGTGCCAGCAGTGAATCCAATCGTTTCGAGCATGAGCAGTACTTC.

In DNA, the CDR3 is TGTGCCAGCAGCCCCGGAACAGGGGTAACTGGCTACACCTTC. The encoded protein is CASSPGTGVTGYTF. The V and J genes are TRBV6-5 and TRBJ1-2; 7 bases align to TRBD1. CDR1 is MNHEY and CDR2 is SVGAGI in the germline V gene. Trimming cost V 6 bases and J 7 bases; bases outside gene matches: 11. CDR3 length: 14 amino acids.

J is TRBJ2-7 and V is TRBV19, with D tentatively TRBD1 (5 bases). Germline loops: CDR1 LNHDA, CDR2 SQIVND (reference sequence). The CDR3 is made up of 14 amino acids. Trimming shortened V by 5 bases and J by 4 bases, and 15 bases separated the two germline ends. CDR3 region: CASSSPRVPYEQYF. CDR3 bases: TGTGCCAGTAGTTCACCCAGGGTCCCATACGAGCAGTACTTC.

The chain joins TRBV18 to TRBJ2-7; tentatively, D is TRBD1 (6 bases). Germline CDR1 is KGHSH and CDR2 is LQKENI. Trimming stripped 3 bases from V and 6 bases from J, with 18 bases between. This CDR3 contains 15 residues. CDR3 sequence reads: CASSPHRERVREQYF. As DNA, the CDR3 is TGTGCCAGCTCACCCCACAGGGAACGGGTTCGCGAGCAGTACTTC. The complete variable domain, with remaining parts taken from reference TRBV18 and TRBJ2-7, reads NAGVMQNPRHLVRRRGQEARLRCSPMKGHSHVYWYRQLPEEGLKFMVYLQKENIIDESGMPKERFSAEFPKEGPSILRIQQVVRGDSAAYFCASSPHRERVREQYFGPGTRLTVT.

This clone has more than one count but fewer than ten. This chain joins TRBV5-1 and TRBJ1-5, with D unresolved. The CDR3 has 15 residues. The V gene's germline CDR1 is SGHRS and CDR2 YFSETQ. Between the trimmed V and J ends, which lost 4 bases and 0 bases, there was a span of 11 bases. CDR3 residues: CASSPDMYSNQPQHF. DNA of the CDR3: TGCGCCAGCAGCCCCGACATGTATAGCAATCAGCCCCAGCATTTT.

This chain connects TRBV6-1 to TRBJ1-5; a weak D match, TRBD1 (5 bases). There are 14 residues in the CDR3. The V end was cut by 2 bases, the J end by 9 bases, with 14 bases between. Germline CDR1 is MNHNS and CDR2 is SASEGT. Here the CDR3 DNA reads TGTGCCAGCAGTGAATGGGGGGGAGATAGGCCCCAGCATTTT. Translation gives CASSEWGGDRPQHF.

The V and J genes are TRBV15 and TRBJ2-1, with no clear D. Germline-derived CDR1 and CDR2 are LNHNV and YYDKDF (reference sequence). Trimming cost V 5 bases and J 3 bases, with 11 bases left between them. This CDR3 is built from 14 residues. In DNA, the CDR3 is TGTGCCACCAGCGGTTTGGGCATCTACAATGAGCAGTTCTTC. It translates to CATSGLGIYNEQFF.

This chain uses TRBV4-1 with TRBJ2-7; D possibly corresponds to TRBD2 (5 bases). V lost 2 bases to trimming and J lost 0 bases, with 5 bases between them. Germline V gene sequence: CDR1 MGHRA, CDR2 YSYEKL. CDR3 length: 13 amino acids. CDR3 loop: CASSQRDSYEQYF. CDR3 coding DNA: TGCGCCAGCAGCCAACGGGACTCCTACGAGCAGTACTTC.

The CDR3 reads CASDYPPVGEAFF. In nucleotides, the CDR3 is TGTGCCAGCGACTATCCACCGGTGGGTGAAGCTTTCTTT. The gene calls are TRBV7-9 and TRBJ1-1; D remains ambiguous. Germline V gives CDR1 SEHNR, CDR2 FQNEAQ (reference sequence). CDR3 length: 13 residues. V lost 8 bases, J lost 7 bases, and 17 bases lay in between. Looking up the rest from reference TRBV7-9 and TRBJ1-1 gives the full variable domain: DTGVSQNPRHKITKRGQNVTFRCDPISEHNRLYWYRQTLGQGPEFLTYFQNEAQLEKSRLLSDRFSAERPKGSFSTLEIQRTEQGDSAMYLCASDYPPVGEAFFGQGTRLTVV.

Here the CDR3 reads CASSETGGAGEKLFF. DNA of the CDR3: TGTGCCAGCAGTGAGACAGGGGGCGCTGGTGAAAAACTGTTTTTT. V usage is TRBV27 and J usage is TRBJ1-4, with 10 bases lining up with TRBD1. Germline CDR1 MNHEY, CDR2 SMNVEV (reference sequence). V was clipped by 5 bases and J by 7 bases; unmatched bases: 7. This CDR3 is 15 amino acids long.

The chain combines TRBV30 with TRBJ1-4; no reliable D call. The CDR3 sequence is 16 residues long. The V gene lost 0 bases and the J gene lost 2 bases, with 13 bases spanning the gap. CDR1 is GTSNPN, CDR2 SVGIG, per germline (reference sequence). The CDR3 loop reads CAWSVSRGATNEKLFF. CDR3 in DNA: TGTGCCTGGAGTGTATCGCGGGGTGCGACTAATGAAAAACTGTTTTTT.

The rearrangement uses TRBV5-1 and TRBJ2-5; 8 positions agree with TRBD2. The CDR3 runs to 15 residues. Germline CDR1 reads SGHRS; CDR2 reads YFSETQ. Germline trimming cut 2 bases from V and 5 bases from J; bases unmatched to any gene: 8. The CDR3 nucleotides are TGCGCCAGCAGCTTCCGGGGGGGCGAAATGGAGACCCAGTACTTC. It yields the protein CASSFRGGEMETQYF.

The chain combines TRBV5-1 with TRBJ1-1; no clear D gene. The CDR3 spans 13 residues. Trimming shortened V by 1 base and J by 10 bases, and 14 bases separated the two germline ends. The germline V gene encodes CDR1 SGHRS and CDR2 YFSETQ. CDR3 bases: TGCGCCAGCAGCTTGACTGAGGGAGGGAGAGCTTTCTTT. Its protein product is CASSLTEGGRAFF.

The chain links TRBV5-6 to TRBJ2-7; D is ambiguous. V was trimmed by 1 base and J by 7 bases, leaving 12 bases between them. The CDR3 runs 13 residues. CDR1 is SGHDT and CDR2 is YYEEEE in the germline V gene. Written as DNA, the CDR3 is TGTGCCAGCAGCTTGTTGCCCCCCGGGGAGCAGTACTTC. This codes for CASSLLPPGEQYF.

The chain links TRBV11-2 to TRBJ1-1, with TRBD1 matching 9 bases. Germline V gene sequence: CDR1 SGHAT, CDR2 FQNNGV. V was clipped by 3 bases and J by 1 base; unmatched bases: 9. CDR3 length equals 17 residues. The CDR3 sequence: CASSFTRTGQGNTEAFF. The CDR3 coding sequence is TGTGCCAGCAGCTTTACCCGAACGGGACAGGGGAACACTGAAGCTTTCTTT.

The rearrangement joins TRBV6-6 to TRBJ2-7; D is possibly TRBD1 (5 bases). V was trimmed by 1 base and J by 4 bases, leaving 11 bases between them. The length of the CDR3 is 14 residues. Germline CDR1 reads MNHNY; CDR2 reads SVGAGI (reference sequence). CDR3 residues: CASSYWAGPYEQYF. CDR3 coding DNA: TGTGCCAGCAGTTACTGGGCAGGGCCTTACGAGCAGTACTTC.

The rearrangement joins TRBV5-6 to TRBJ2-1, with a possible D match to TRBD1 (6 bases). This CDR3 spans 14 amino acids. The ends were cut back, 0 bases at V and 3 bases at J, with 7 bases in the middle. From germline, CDR1 is SGHDT and CDR2 YYEEEE. The CDR3 sequence is CASSLARGYNEQFF. The CDR3 DNA reads as TGTGCCAGCAGCTTGGCCAGGGGCTACAATGAGCAGTTCTTC.

V usage is TRBV6-5 and J usage is TRBJ2-1; 14 bases fit TRBD2. V shed 5 bases and J 7 bases; nucleotides not matched to a gene: 4. Germline V gene lookup returns CDR1 MNHEY and CDR2 SVGAGI. The CDR3 is 15 residues long. CDR3 residues: CASSPTSGRGNEQFF. The CDR3 region has the DNA TGTGCCAGCAGTCCGACTAGCGGGAGGGGGAATGAGCAGTTCTTC.

V and J are TRBV7-9 and TRBJ1-2; D is undetermined. Per germline, CDR1 SEHNR and CDR2 FQNEAQ (reference sequence). Deletions cut 1 base from V and 4 bases from J, with 7 bases between. The CDR3 runs to 13 residues. In DNA, the CDR3 is TGTGCCAGCAGCTTAGGACTGATCTATGGCTACACCTTC. Its translation is CASSLGLIYGYTF.

The rearrangement links TRBV30 to TRBJ1-1, with D possibly matching TRBD1 (5 bases). This CDR3 region has 15 residues. Germline V gives CDR1 GTSNPN, CDR2 SVGIG (reference sequence). The ends were cut back, 1 base at V and 7 bases at J, with 19 bases in the middle. In DNA, the CDR3 is TGTGCCTGGAGTGATCCCCACTCCGGGACTATTGAAGCTTTCTTT. Protein product: CAWSDPHSGTIEAFF.